The clone carrying this T cell receptor beta chain occurred many times. The data originate from a study of tumor-infiltrating lymphocytes in oesophageal squamous cell carcinoma. After removal of 5 bases from V and 0 bases from J, the junction contained 12 bases not matched to a gene. Looked up from germline, CDR1 is SGHNT and CDR2 is YENEEA. The CDR3 runs to 19 residues. One entry per CDR3 protein, called by TCRdb with MiXCR from the PCR reads. The sample records thousands of distinct CDR3 sequences, 15% to 19% being singletons. The chain combines TRBV11-3 with TRBJ2-1, with TRBD1 matching 11 bases. The source of this sequence is a male donor with esophageal squamous cell carcinoma. What was sequenced was blood. The CDR3, as DNA: TGTGCCAGCAGCGGCCGGGACAGGGGGAGACGCAGCTCCTACAATGAGCAGTTCTTC. It yields the protein CASSGRDRGRRSSYNEQFF.